These 25 T cell receptor beta chains were all obtained from the same sample, sequenced in a study of T-cell reconstitution after alpha-beta-depleted transplantation in children. Preparation of the TCRbeta library was carried out with unique molecular identifiers. TCRdb processed the PCR reads anew with MiXCR; each CDR3 protein has one entry. This table holds approximately 640,000 distinct CDR3 sequences, roughly 17% found once. Here the sequenced sample was PBMCs from the stem cell graft donor, taken from the stem cell graft. The source is a human donor who donated a stem cell graft to a child with acute myeloid leukemia.

This clonotype occurred a few times. CDR3 sequence (DNA): TGTGCCAGCAGCTTATGGGTGGCCGAGCAGTACTTC. Translation: CASSLWVAEQYF. The chain recombines TRBV7-2 with TRBJ2-7; D ambiguous. Germline V lookup: CDR1 SGHTA, CDR2 FQGNSA. The CDR3 runs 12 residues. V lost 2 bases to trimming and J lost 6 bases, with 8 bases between them.

The chain joins TRBV4-1 to TRBJ1-1, with D unresolved. This CDR3 is built from 13 residues. With 4 bases removed from V and 4 bases from J, the gap between germline ends came to 10 bases. The germline V gene encodes CDR1 MGHRA and CDR2 YSYEKL. CDR3 nucleotide sequence: TGCGCCAGCAGCCCGGCGCCCGGCACTGAAGCTTTCTTT. Protein product: CASSPAPGTEAFF.

This rearrangement joins TRBV24-1 to TRBJ2-2; D is tentatively TRBD1 or TRBD2 (5 bases each). CDR1 and CDR2 from the germline V gene are KGHDR and SFDVKD. This CDR3 is built from 15 residues. The V end was cut by 1 base, the J end by 1 base, with 6 bases between. This chain's CDR3 is CATSDFGGNTGELFF. The CDR3, as DNA: TGTGCCACCAGTGATTTTGGGGGGAACACCGGGGAGCTGTTTTTT.

V is TRBV12-3 or TRBV12-4 and J is TRBJ2-7; weak D call: TRBD1 (6 bases). V dropped 5 bases and J dropped 3 bases, with 11 bases sitting between them. This CDR3 spans 13 amino acids. This CDR3 is CASSARDNYEQYV. The CDR3 DNA is TGTGCCAGCAGTGCCCGGGACAACTACGAGCAGTACGTC.

This clonotype came up a few times. Written as DNA, the CDR3 is TGTGCCAGCCTCCGGTCCCACAATCAGCCCCAGCATTTT. This gives the protein CASLRSHNQPQHF. This rearrangement joins TRBV21-1 to TRBJ1-5; the D segment call TRBD1 is taken from the table without a DNA check. TRBV21-1 is labeled a pseudogene. The CDR3 length is 13 residues.

This clonotype was detected a few times. This chain connects TRBV7-2 to TRBJ2-3; no definite D call. Germline V lookup: CDR1 SGHTA, CDR2 FQGNSA. V shed 5 bases and J shed 2 bases, with 5 bases lying between them. The CDR3 covers 12 residues. Here the CDR3 reads CASSPFTDTQYF. CDR3 in DNA: TGTGCCAGCAGCCCATTCACAGATACGCAGTATTTT.

This clonotype was observed many times. This chain uses TRBV7-2 with TRBJ2-3; D might be TRBD2 (5 bases). V gave up 5 bases and J gave up 4 bases, with 13 bases separating them. CDR1 SGHTA and CDR2 FQGNSA come from the germline V gene. The CDR3 runs 14 residues. The DNA for the CDR3 is TGTGCCAGCAGCACCTTACTAGGGTCAGATACGCAGTATTTT. Protein: CASSTLLGSDTQYF.

This clonotype was recorded many times. The gene calls are TRBV7-2 and TRBJ2-3; maybe TRBD2 (5 bases). Per germline, CDR1 SGHTA and CDR2 FQGNSA. The CDR3 totals 14 residues. The V and J ends lost 4 bases and 6 bases respectively, with 14 bases between them. This CDR3 reads CASSSGDGGDTQYF. DNA of the CDR3: TGTGCCAGCAGCTCAGGCGACGGAGGCGATACGCAGTATTTT.

This clonotype was counted many times. This rearrangement joins TRBV29-1 to TRBJ2-7, with D possibly called TRBD1 or TRBD2 (5 bases each). V lost 4 bases and J 0 bases, leaving 10 bases between the germline ends. The length of the CDR3 is 13 residues. Germline lookup yields CDR1 SQVTM and CDR2 ANQGSEA. As DNA, the CDR3 is TGCAGCGTTGGGGACCCCAGCTCCTACGAGCAGTACTTC. This sequence encodes CSVGDPSSYEQYF.

The chain is built from TRBV7-9 and TRBJ2-7; no clear D. CDR3 length equals 12 residues. V dropped 5 bases and J dropped 6 bases, with 11 bases sitting between them. CDR1 is SEHNR, CDR2 FQNEAQ, per germline (reference sequence). The CDR3 reads CASSHDNGEQYF. CDR3 bases: TGTGCCAGCAGCCACGACAATGGCGAGCAGTACTTC.

This clonotype was detected many times. The rearrangement uses TRBV20-1 and TRBJ1-6; tentative D call: TRBD1 (6 bases). Trimming took 4 bases from V and 0 from J, leaving 10 bases between them. Germline CDR1 is DFQATT and CDR2 is SNEGSKA (reference sequence). The CDR3 consists of 15 residues. CDR3 loop: CSAIQGVSYNSPLHF. CDR3 sequence (DNA): TGCAGTGCTATACAGGGAGTCTCCTATAATTCACCCCTCCACTTT.

This chain connects TRBV30 to TRBJ2-1, with a tentative D call TRBD2 (6 bases). Germline V gene sequence: CDR1 GTSNPN, CDR2 SVGIG (reference sequence). The CDR3 runs to 17 residues. V was cut by 2 bases and J by 6 bases, with 23 bases left in between. As DNA, the CDR3 is TGTGCCTGGAGTTGGGGACTTGACAGCGCCTCTCCCAATGAGCAGTTCTTC. As protein: CAWSWGLDSASPNEQFF.

This clonotype has just a few counts. V and J are TRBV15 and TRBJ2-7; D ambiguous. The V end was cut by 5 bases, the J end by 2 bases, with 10 bases between. Germline V gene data show CDR1 as LNHNV and CDR2 as YYDKDF (reference sequence). The CDR3 sequence is 13 residues long. CDR3 region: CATSGGIAYEQYF. The CDR3 DNA sequence: TGTGCCACCAGCGGTGGGATCGCCTACGAGCAGTACTTC.

This sequence joins TRBV5-1 and TRBJ1-1; no reliable D call. Looked up from germline, CDR1 is SGHRS and CDR2 is YFSETQ. V was cut by 0 bases and J by 8 bases, with 17 bases left in between. The CDR3 totals 15 residues. The CDR3 nucleotides read TGCGCCAGCAGCTTGGTGTCCAGCCCCACACCCGAAGCTTTCTTT. Its protein is CASSLVSSPTPEAFF.

This clonotype was counted a few times. The rearrangement links TRBV5-1 to TRBJ2-7, with a weak D call TRBD1 (6 bases). Trimming stripped 0 bases from V and 6 bases from J, with 13 bases between. Per germline, CDR1 SGHRS and CDR2 YFSETQ. CDR3 length: 14 residues. The CDR3 is CASSLGVEGGEQYF. Here the CDR3 DNA reads TGCGCCAGCAGCTTGGGAGTTGAAGGGGGCGAGCAGTACTTC.

The chain's CDR3 is CASSSNLATDTQYF. DNA of the CDR3: TGTGCCAGCAGCTCCAACCTCGCAACAGATACGCAGTATTTT. The chain employs TRBV7-9 and TRBJ2-3; D is unresolved. Looked up from germline, CDR1 is SEHNR and CDR2 is FQNEAQ (reference sequence). V shed 4 bases and J shed 3 bases, with 11 bases lying between them. The CDR3 has 14 residues.

This clonotype was seen a handful of times. The chain recombines TRBV15 with TRBJ1-5; 11 bases fit TRBD1. After removal of 5 bases from V and 4 bases from J, the junction contained 10 bases not matched to a gene. Per germline, CDR1 LNHNV and CDR2 YYDKDF (reference sequence). This CDR3 has 17 amino acids. The CDR3 DNA reads TGTGCCACCAGCTCCCGGACAGGGGGCGCGGGTAATCAGCCCCAGCATTTT. This translates into CATSSRTGGAGNQPQHF.

Ten or more counts support this clonotype. In DNA form, the CDR3 reads TGTGCCAGCAGCTTAACTAGTAGTTACGAGCAGTACTTC. Encoded protein: CASSLTSSYEQYF. The V gene is TRBV7-2, the J gene TRBJ2-7; a possible D gene is TRBD2 (5 bases). The CDR3 loop spans 13 amino acids. V lost 2 bases and J lost 4, with 9 bases in between. Looked up from germline, CDR1 is SGHTA and CDR2 is FQGNSA.

In this sample, this clonotype turned up many times. This chain links TRBV20-1 with TRBJ2-3; TRBD2 matches at 14 bases. Germline CDR1 DFQATT, CDR2 SNEGSKA (reference sequence). The CDR3 loop spans 16 amino acids. V lost 6 bases and J lost 0; bases outside the gene matches: 5. CDR3 sequence: CSAPTSGGGSTDTQYF. In DNA, the CDR3 is TGCAGTGCCCCGACTAGCGGGGGGGGTAGCACAGATACGCAGTATTTT.

This clonotype appeared a few times. The J gene is TRBJ1-6, the V gene TRBV12-3 or TRBV12-4, with 8 positions matching TRBD1. V lost 5 bases to trimming and J lost 10 bases; unmatched junction nucleotides: 10. The CDR3 contains 15 residues. The CDR3 region has the DNA TGTGCCAGCAGTATTGCCGGGACAGGCGGGTCACCCCTCCACTTT. It codes for CASSIAGTGGSPLHF.

This clonotype was recorded many times. J is TRBJ2-1 and V is TRBV7-3; TRBD2 is a possible D gene (5 bases). There are 13 residues in the CDR3. Germline V gives CDR1 SGHTA, CDR2 FQGTGA. Between the trimmed V and J ends, which lost 4 bases and 5 bases, there was a span of 9 bases. The CDR3 loop reads CASSSAGDNEQFF. CDR3 sequence (DNA): TGTGCCAGCAGCTCGGCGGGCGACAATGAGCAGTTCTTC.

This clonotype has a handful of counts. The rearrangement uses TRBV3-1 and TRBJ2-2; possible D gene TRBD2, 6 bases. V was cut by 6 bases and J by 7 bases, with 12 bases left in between. The CDR3 contains 13 residues. Germline V CDR1 and CDR2: LGHDT, YNNKEL (reference sequence). The CDR3 DNA reads TGTGCCAGCAGATATCAGGGAGGCGGGGAGCTGTTTTTT. It encodes CASRYQGGGELFF. The full variable domain, with the rest looked up from reference TRBV3-1 and TRBJ2-2, is DTAVSQTPKYLVTQMGNDKSIKCEQNLGHDTMYWYKQDSKKFLKIMFSYNNKELIINETVPNRFSPKSPDKAHLNLHINSLELGDSAVYFCASRYQGGGELFFGEGSRLTVL.

There are many counts of this clonotype. V is TRBV20-1 and J is TRBJ2-7; D assignment may be TRBD1 or TRBD2 (5 bases each). Trimming removed 3 bases from V and 3 bases from J, with 15 bases in between. The CDR3 has 14 residues. From germline, CDR1 is DFQATT and CDR2 SNEGSKA (reference sequence). The CDR3 loop reads CSASGGKGLYEQYF. The CDR3 bases are TGCAGTGCTAGTGGGGGAAAGGGGCTCTACGAGCAGTACTTC.

This clonotype was observed at least ten times. V and J are TRBV7-9 and TRBJ1-1; tentatively, D is TRBD1 (5 bases). The V end lost 7 bases, the J end lost 3 bases, and 12 bases lay between the germline ends. This CDR3 has 13 residues. CDR1 is SEHNR, CDR2 FQNEAQ, per germline (reference sequence). The CDR3 loop reads CASTLVGDTEAFF. In nucleotides, the CDR3 is TGTGCCAGCACACTAGTGGGGGACACTGAAGCTTTCTTT.

In its sample, this clonotype was seen many times. The chain links TRBV7-2 to TRBJ1-2, with a tentative D call TRBD1 (5 bases). Germline-derived CDR1 and CDR2 are SGHTA and FQGNSA. V lost 7 bases to trimming and J lost 6 bases, with 18 bases between them. The CDR3 covers 14 residues. The CDR3 here is CASTPYRGVNGYTF. The CDR3, as DNA: TGTGCCAGCACCCCCTATAGGGGCGTAAATGGCTACACCTTC.